This note documents a single T cell receptor beta chain sequence. The entry originates in a study of technical replicates of blood from a few donors. The CDR3 length is 12 residues. Germline CDR1 reads SEHNR; CDR2 reads FQNEAQ (reference sequence). The ends were cut back, 3 bases at V and 3 bases at J, with 6 bases in the middle. The protocol was immunoSEQ multiplex PCR, while the TCRdb copy is restricted to in-frame clones and leaves out a portion. Here the sample spans 85,000 to 100,000 clones, approximately 90% being singletons. The rearrangement joins TRBV7-9 to TRBJ2-7; D unclear. This clonotype was obtained from a human donor in good health. Material: T cells isolated from PBMCs. CDR3 coding DNA: TGTGCCAGCAGCTTCAGCGACTACGAGCAGTACTTC. It translates to CASSFSDYEQYF.